This T cell receptor (beta chain) appears in the sequencing data of a study of blood T cell repertoires in COVID-19. Study overall: PBMCs, B-cell-depleted T cells, or T cells were the source of the cDNA or gDNA that made up the material.

TCRdb's copy holds only in-frame clones and misses some; the assay was immunoSEQ multiplex PCR. The table includes 180,000 or so clones, about 86% detected once. CDR1 is KGHSH and CDR2 is LQKENI in the germline V gene. The J segment lost 2 bases and the V segment lost 6 bases, leaving 5 bases of the junction unmatched. The CDR3 is made up of 14 amino acids. This TCR came from a man between 60 and 75 years old with acute or convalescent COVID-19. Material: peripheral blood. The chain links TRBV18 to TRBJ1-2, with 8 bases lining up with TRBD1. The CDR3 is CASSQGALNYGYTF. CDR3 DNA sequence: TGTGCCAGCTCGCAGGGGGCCTTGAACTATGGCTACACCTTC.